Listed below are T cell receptor beta chains from one sample, sequenced in a study of regulatory T cells in long-lasting Graves disease. MiXCR was run by TCRdb on the multiplex PCR reads, yielding one entry per CDR3 protein. The top ten hold approximately 14% of the sample, which has 400,000 to 500,000 distinct CDR3 sequences, around 20% seen once. Sequenced here: peripheral blood mononuclear cells (PBMCs), sampled when the disease was refractory, from a patient treated with antithyroid drugs. These receptors came from a female donor with Graves disease. CDR3s include the opening cysteine and the closing phenylalanine or tryptophan. A D gene is named only where the DNA matches it firmly. Clone size is stated in some rows and not others, as once, few, many or a class when expanded.

j_call d_call clone_size v_call cdr3_aa
TRBJ2-3 - once TRBV28 CASSREEMGGTDTQYF
TRBJ1-2 - few TRBV5-1 CASSLGDQASYGYTF
TRBJ2-2 TRBD2 few TRBV5-1 CASSLELAGGPANTGELFF
TRBJ2-2 TRBD1 few TRBV20-1 CSARDEKGTGGYGGELFF
TRBJ2-5 - - TRBV14 CASSQVPADGETRYF
TRBJ2-7 TRBD2 - TRBV29-1 CSASGGEGLYEQYF
TRBJ1-2 TRBD1 many TRBV5-6 CASSAQGPNYGYTF
TRBJ2-6 - many TRBV6-1 CASSERSSGANVLTF
TRBJ1-5 - many TRBV20-1 CSAIRTVSNQPQHF
TRBJ1-3 - many TRBV6-9 CASSYLVGHSGNTIYF
TRBJ2-7 - many TRBV12-3/TRBV12-4 CASSLLIYEQYF
TRBJ1-5 TRBD1 many TRBV28 CASSDSSTGTGGQPQHF
TRBJ2-3 - - TRBV11-2 CASSLDLVGSDTQYF
TRBJ1-1 - many TRBV28 CASSSDGGGLKAFF
TRBJ2-7 - few TRBV10-2 CASRQGEQYF
TRBJ1-5 - many TRBV7-2 CASSLVGRGQPQHF
TRBJ1-1 - - TRBV29-1 CSVAAGFGFPNTEAFF
TRBJ2-1 TRBD2 - TRBV7-8 CASSLGLAGRNEQFF
TRBJ2-6 - - TRBV19 CASSTTGSSGANVLTF
TRBJ1-1 - few TRBV19 CASSMSTGNTEAFF
TRBJ2-3 - - TRBV12-3/TRBV12-4 CASSAERDTSTDTQYF
TRBJ2-1 - - TRBV20-1 CSAAGSVSLREQFF
TRBJ1-2 - few TRBV4-1 CASSQASGGDYGYTF
TRBJ2-7 TRBD2 - TRBV9 CASSEGLAGGQNEQYF
TRBJ1-6 TRBD1 - TRBV6-1 CASTAGGGSYNSLLHF
TRBJ2-1 TRBD2 - TRBV6-1 CASSRLASGRSNEQFF
TRBJ2-7 TRBD2 - TRBV29-1 CSVEGAGPRTYEQYF
TRBJ2-5 - many TRBV28 CASSPNISWQTQYF
TRBJ2-7 - many TRBV12-3/TRBV12-4 CASSWTQDEQYF
TRBJ2-7 TRBD2 few TRBV5-6 CASSYGGRLAGRSDREQYF
TRBJ2-5 - many TRBV2 CASRVLPAETQYF
TRBJ2-2 - - TRBV7-9 CASSLDSTKGGELFF